This T cell receptor beta chain is drawn from a study of control samples from healthy donors and cancer patients. On this clone: Other DNA sequences from this sample encode an identical CDR3 as well.

Measured with immunoSEQ multiplex PCR; TCRdb has only the in-frame clones, and not every one. Of about 130,000 clones in the sample, 90% were seen once. V was trimmed by 2 bases and J by 4 bases, leaving 13 bases between them. Germline V gives CDR1 SGHDT, CDR2 YYEEEE. This CDR3 is built from 16 residues. The genes are TRBV5-6 and TRBJ2-6; tentatively, D is TRBD2 (7 bases). The specimen was blood. This TCR was sampled from a man in his forties in good health. The CDR3 region has the DNA TGTGCCAGCAGCTTCACTGGGGGGGCGGGGGCCAACGTCCTGACTTTC. As protein: CASSFTGGAGANVLTF.